This is a list of T cell receptor beta chains from one sample in a study of cytomegalovirus exposure and HLA in healthy donors. Generated by immunoSEQ multiplex PCR, the TCRdb table keeps only in-frame clones and is missing some. The repertoire holds about 140,000 clones, with about three fifths as singletons. The sample consisted of PBMCs. These receptors all stem from a male donor in good health and CMV-seronegative. The CDR3 runs from the conserved cysteine through the conserved F or W.

CASSSEGTHLETPNTIYF	TRBV5-1	TRBJ1-3
CAWSVTDNSPLHF	TRBV30	TRBJ1-6
CASSVTGTDEQYF	TRBV19	TRBJ2-7
CASSSRAGYTEAFF	TRBV6-1	TRBJ1-1
CAWSGLHRDRVSYEQYF	TRBV30	TRBJ2-7
CASSGRAFRGGYGYTF	TRBV2	TRBJ1-2
CASSLRDSGLQRYGYTF	TRBV5-8	TRBJ1-2
CASRTGQGADIQYF	TRBV11-2	TRBJ2-4
CASSESAGEGAETQYF	TRBV6-1	TRBJ2-5
CASSQIRMKGRGGAGYGYTF	TRBV14	TRBJ1-2
CASRYRVNTGELFF	TRBV5-6	TRBJ2-2
CASSSGLAGAVQETQYF	TRBV5-1	TRBJ2-5
CAWSPGTGANYGYTF	TRBV30	TRBJ1-2